The TCR beta chain described here comes from a study of T cell repertoires in cytomegalovirus infection. Study information: Public TCR beta signatures provided an indication of both CMV infection and a matching HLA type.

Broader study findings: HLA-C-restricted, CMV-specific TCR beta clonotypes were dominant ex vivo. CMV carriers with the relevant HLA were identified by cumulative public TCR beta family frequency.

CDR3 length: 17 residues. Per germline, CDR1 SGHAT and CDR2 FQNNGV. Trimming left V 1 base short and J 4 bases short, with 19 bases between. TCRdb re-called the reads with MiXCR, one entry per CDR3 protein. The data contain approximately 730,000 distinct CDR3 sequences, 30% to 35% of them singletons. As to this clonotype: Its antigen is currently unknown.

The sample in question was cultured PBMCs, obtained from culture after CMV antigen stimulation. This receptor was obtained from a human donor in good health (CMV status not recorded). Some clones in this sample may be carry-over from other donors' samples. This chain connects TRBV11-2 to TRBJ1-1; a possible D gene is TRBD1 (6 bases). The CDR3 DNA reads TGTGCCAGCAGCTTAGGTAGCGGACAGCGTGTGGGCACTGAAGCTTTCTTT. Its protein product is CASSLGSGQRVGTEAFF.